This T cell receptor (beta chain) was recovered during a study of human versus mouse CDR3 diversity and MHC coevolution. V lost 5 bases to trimming and J lost 7 bases, with 9 bases between them. The CDR3 is 13 amino acids. Per germline, CDR1 LNHDA and CDR2 SQIVND (reference sequence). With regard to this clone: What it binds is unknown.

Findings of the study overall: Six or seven MHC II alleles selected the human T cells. Among all groups, most of the three human donors showed least clonal inequality.

TCRdb keeps only in-frame clones here, not all; method: immunoSEQ multiplex PCR. The sample contains tens of thousands of clones, just under 95% of which appear only once. The specimen sequenced was naive CD4+ T cells from blood. The subset was: CD45RO-negative CD62L-positive naive CD4 T cells. The sequence derives from a person aged 30 to 70 in good health. V gene TRBV19 combines with J gene TRBJ1-6; D call uncertain. The CDR3 loop reads CASSAGGNSPLHF. In DNA, the CDR3 is TGTGCCAGTAGTGCGGGTGGAAATTCACCCCTCCACTTT.